These 7 T cell receptor beta chains were sequenced from one sample in a study of T cells in Graves' hyperthyroidism and ophthalmopathy. Amplified TCR beta CDR3 regions came from RNA transcripts. Carried out on the TCR CDR3, a first-round RT-PCR used the HTBI primer set. TCRdb re-derived calls from the multiplex PCR reads in MiXCR, one entry per CDR3 protein. The sample holds around 340,000 distinct CDR3 sequences, 15% to 20% seen once. Specimen: blood. These receptors came from a woman in her fifties or sixties with Graves' hyperthyroidism.

This clonotype has just a few counts. The chain combines TRBV25-1 with TRBJ2-5, with 8 bases lining up with TRBD2. Trimming removed 8 bases from V and 2 bases from J; junction bases left unmatched: 10. Germline CDR1 is MGHDK and CDR2 is SYGVNS. This CDR3 comprises 15 residues. CDR3 region: CASQGLAGNQETQYF. The CDR3 DNA is TGTGCCAGCCAGGGGCTAGCGGGCAATCAAGAGACCCAGTACTTC.

This clonotype appeared many times. The rearrangement uses TRBV30 and TRBJ2-1, with 9 bases lining up with TRBD2. CDR1 and CDR2 from the germline V gene are GTSNPN and SVGIG (reference sequence). There are 14 residues in the CDR3. With 2 bases clipped from V and 9 bases from J, the junction kept 8 bases outside the gene matches. CDR3 region: CAWSPSGIYGEQFF. CDR3 nucleotides: TGTGCCTGGAGTCCTAGCGGGATATATGGTGAGCAGTTCTTC.

A remark on this clonotype: Possible read error: a much larger clone is one base away. V usage is TRBV24-1 and J usage is TRBJ2-2; 12 bases are a match to TRBD2. V gave up 4 bases and J gave up 7 bases; unmatched junction bases: 9. CDR1 and CDR2 (germline): KGHDR, SFDVKD. The CDR3 has 17 residues. This chain's CDR3 is CATSDTLAGGLSGELFF. The CDR3 DNA follows: TGTGCCACCAGTGACACTCTAGCGGGAGGGCTGAGCGGGGAGCTGTTTTTT.

This clonotype has a count of ten or more. The rearrangement links TRBV2 to TRBJ1-5, with D maybe TRBD1 (5 bases). CDR1 SNHLY and CDR2 FYNNEI come from the germline V gene. The length of the CDR3 is 13 residues. Trimming removed 5 bases at V and 6 bases at J, with 11 bases between. In nucleotides, the CDR3 is TGTGCCAGCAGTATGGGGGGAGGTCAGCCCCAGCATTTT. It specifies CASSMGGGQPQHF.

The chain carries TRBV7-9 and TRBJ1-1; a possible D gene is TRBD1 (6 bases). Looked up from germline, CDR1 is SEHNR and CDR2 is FQNEAQ (reference sequence). The CDR3 spans 14 residues. V gave up 7 bases and J gave up 7 bases, with 19 bases separating them. CDR3 region: CASTFLSAGVEAFF. CDR3 DNA: TGTGCCAGCACCTTCCTCTCCGCAGGGGTTGAAGCTTTCTTT.

This clonotype was picked up a small number of times. J is TRBJ2-3 and V is TRBV15; D remains unclear. In germline, CDR1 is LNHNV, CDR2 YYDKDF (reference sequence). V was cut by 5 bases and J by 1 base, with 10 bases left in between. The CDR3 runs to 14 residues. The CDR3 bases are TGTGCCACCAGCCAGCAGACTCGCACAGATACGCAGTATTTT. Translation: CATSQQTRTDTQYF.

CDR3 in amino acids: CASLGILNSGNTIYF. The CDR3 nucleotides are TGTGCCAGCCTGGGGATTCTCAACTCTGGAAACACCATATATTTT. This chain uses TRBV12-3 or TRBV12-4 with TRBJ1-3; D gene ambiguous. The V and J ends lost 8 bases and 0 bases respectively, with 14 bases between them. There are 15 residues in the CDR3.